This T cell receptor (beta chain) derives from a study of monozygotic twins with inflammatory bowel disease. Study observations and caveats: Nothing supported a single strong signal or clonotype that was associated with IBD.

Whole blood without T cell sorting served as the source of isolated total RNA. cDNA was produced in eight separate reactions per sample. TCRdb reprocessed the 5' RACE reads and stores each CDR3 protein as one record, lacking DNA. The table lists approximately 330,000 distinct CDR3 sequences. A word on this clonotype: What it binds is not known.

The CDR3 length is 16 residues. Germline-derived CDR1 and CDR2 are SGHDT and YYEEEE. Sequenced material: blood. The chain links TRBV5-6 to TRBJ1-1; TCRdb designates TRBD1, a call that cannot be tested without DNA. This TCR was sampled from a human donor with ulcerative colitis or Crohn's disease, or a healthy co-twin of an affected twin (not recorded which). The CDR3 loop is CASSYRGARGNTEAFF.